The next 28 T cell receptor beta chains were all read from a single sample in a study of T-cell reconstitution after alpha-beta-depleted transplantation in children (dated by TCRdb to about 2016). Library construction relied on PCR. Sequencing was carried out with an Illumina HiSeq 2500. TCR libraries were prepared with molecular barcoding, using unique molecular identifiers to normalize TCRbeta repertoire quantification. TCRdb itself trimmed the public reads at Q25 with fastp, ran MiXCR and retained productive beta chains. CDR3 protein duplicates are merged, each entry listing the most common genes and DNA. This sample is represented by approximately 490,000 distinct CDR3 sequences; under 15% of them were singletons. The ten most abundant clones make up about 5% of the sample. The sample was PBMCs from the stem cell graft donor, taken from the stem cell graft. These receptors were obtained from a human donor who donated a stem cell graft to a child with combined immunodeficiency.

This clonotype was detected ten times or more. V usage is TRBV7-9 and J usage is TRBJ1-1; TRBD1 is a possible D gene (5 bases). Germline V gene data show CDR1 as SEHNR and CDR2 as FQNEAQ (reference sequence). Trimming removed 1 base at V and 3 bases at J, with 12 bases between. The CDR3 consists of 15 residues. CDR3 sequence reads: CASSLVGQGYTEAFF. The DNA for the CDR3 is TGTGCCAGCAGCTTAGTGGGGCAGGGCTACACTGAAGCTTTCTTT. The full variable domain, rest sourced from reference TRBV7-9 and TRBJ1-1, is DTGVSQNPRHKITKRGQNVTFRCDPISEHNRLYWYRQTLGQGPEFLTYFQNEAQLEKSRLLSDRFSAERPKGSFSTLEIQRTEQGDSAMYLCASSLVGQGYTEAFFGQGTRLTVV.

This clonotype has only a few counts. CDR3 region: CASSLDSGRAGSYNEQFF. The CDR3 DNA follows: TGTGCCAGCAGCTTAGATAGCGGGAGGGCCGGTTCCTACAATGAGCAGTTCTTC. V gene TRBV7-8 combines with J gene TRBJ2-1, with 11 nucleotides matching TRBD2. In germline, CDR1 is SGHVS, CDR2 FQNEAQ. The trim removed 1 base at V and 1 base at J, leaving 6 bases unmatched. The CDR3 runs 18 residues.

This clonotype was found many times. J is TRBJ2-7 and V is TRBV12-3 or TRBV12-4, with D perhaps TRBD2 (6 bases). The length of the CDR3 is 15 residues. V shed 6 bases and J shed 0 bases, with 15 bases lying between them. The CDR3 DNA follows: TGTGCCAGCAGCCAATGGGGGGAGATCTCCTACGAGCAGTACTTC. It translates to CASSQWGEISYEQYF.

The chain recombines TRBV10-3 with TRBJ2-7; D is undetermined. Germline V lookup: CDR1 ENHRY, CDR2 SYGVKD. The CDR3 is made up of 15 amino acids. V dropped 2 bases and J dropped 0 bases, with 11 bases sitting between them. This CDR3 reads CAISEGPGRSYEQYF. The CDR3 DNA reads TGTGCCATCAGTGAGGGGCCAGGCCGCTCCTACGAGCAGTACTTC.

The chain joins TRBV5-1 to TRBJ2-3; 12 bases line up with TRBD2. CDR1 is SGHRS, CDR2 YFSETQ, per germline. Unmatched junction bases numbered 6, after V lost 4 bases and J lost 9 bases. The CDR3 is made up of 14 amino acids. The CDR3 here is CASSPGLAGHTQYF. The CDR3 DNA is TGCGCCAGCAGCCCGGGACTAGCGGGCCACACGCAGTATTTT.

The sample holds many counts of this clonotype. The V and J genes are TRBV12-3 or TRBV12-4 and TRBJ2-3; unclear D gene. Trimming took 6 bases from V and 4 from J, leaving 5 bases between them. There are 11 residues in the CDR3. In nucleotides, the CDR3 is TGTGCCAGCAGGGAATCAGATACGCAGTATTTT. This translates into CASRESDTQYF.

This clonotype appeared once. The chain uses TRBV3-1 and TRBJ2-2; TRBD2 agrees at 9 bases. Losses at the gene ends were 4 bases for V and 5 bases for J; bases not matched to a gene: 5. From germline, CDR1 is LGHDT and CDR2 YNNKEL (reference sequence). The CDR3 has 15 amino acids. CDR3 residues: CASSRLGLATGELFF. The CDR3 nucleotides are TGTGCCAGCAGCCGCCTGGGACTAGCAACCGGGGAGCTGTTTTTT.

This clonotype was seen repeatedly, ten times or more. V is TRBV12-3 or TRBV12-4 and J is TRBJ2-3; the match to TRBD1 covers 9 bases. The J segment lost 7 bases and the V segment lost 4 bases, leaving 3 bases of the junction unmatched. The CDR3 extends over 13 amino acids. The CDR3: CASSWDRVNTQYF. The CDR3 nucleotides are TGTGCCAGCAGTTGGGACAGGGTGAATACGCAGTATTTT.

This clonotype has only a few counts. This chain links TRBV4-3 with TRBJ2-1; no clear D. The CDR3 is 15 amino acids. The V gene lost 5 bases and the J gene lost 6 bases, with 17 bases spanning the gap. From germline, CDR1 is LGHNA and CDR2 YSLEER. DNA for the CDR3: TGCGCCAGCAGCGACCTCCCTGGCGTACGCAATGAGCAGTTCTTC. It is translated as CASSDLPGVRNEQFF.

The table lists this clonotype with a few counts. The chain employs TRBV25-1 and TRBJ2-7; D may be TRBD1 (6 bases). CDR1 MGHDK and CDR2 SYGVNS come from the germline V gene. The CDR3 runs 16 residues. The V and J ends lost 3 bases and 4 bases respectively, with 19 bases between them. The CDR3 is CASSDTGQGSGYEQYF. For the CDR3, the DNA is TGTGCCAGCAGTGATACGGGGCAGGGGTCGGGTTACGAGCAGTACTTC.

This clonotype has a count of ten or more. The chain couples TRBV7-2 to TRBJ1-1, with 8 bases matching TRBD1. Germline CDR1 is SGHTA and CDR2 is FQGNSA. There are 13 residues in the CDR3. J lost 4 bases, V lost 5 bases, and 3 bases had no gene match. CDR3: CASSRTGGTEAFF. CDR3 coding DNA: TGTGCCAGCAGCCGAACAGGGGGCACTGAAGCTTTCTTT.

This clonotype was detected only a few times. The chain is built from TRBV7-3 and TRBJ2-7, with D perhaps assigned TRBD1 or TRBD2 (6 bases each). CDR1 SGHTA and CDR2 FQGTGA come from the germline V gene. With 5 bases removed from V and 2 bases from J, the gap between germline ends came to 16 bases. The CDR3 is 15 amino acids. CDR3 nucleotides: TGTGCCAGCAGCCAAAATGGGGGGCTAGCCTACGAGCAGTACTTC. Its protein is CASSQNGGLAYEQYF.

This clonotype was detected a few times. This chain uses TRBV7-2 with TRBJ2-7; D is unclear. Per the germline V gene, CDR1 is SGHTA and CDR2 is FQGNSA. CDR3 length: 15 amino acids. V shed 5 bases and J shed 0 bases, with 14 bases lying between them. CDR3 residues: CASSRTTLDSYEQYF. DNA for the CDR3: TGTGCCAGCAGCCGGACGACATTAGACTCCTACGAGCAGTACTTC.

The chain recombines TRBV18 with TRBJ2-1; TRBD1 is a possible D gene (6 bases). Germline values: CDR1 KGHSH, CDR2 LQKENI. The CDR3 contains 17 residues. The V end was cut by 1 base, the J end by 2 bases, with 15 bases between. The CDR3 sequence is CASSPRQGQITYNEQFF. In nucleotides, the CDR3 is TGTGCCAGCTCACCACGTCAAGGACAGATTACCTACAATGAGCAGTTCTTC. Together with reference TRBV18 and TRBJ2-1, the CDR3 gives the full variable domain: NAGVMQNPRHLVRRRGQEARLRCSPMKGHSHVYWYRQLPEEGLKFMVYLQKENIIDESGMPKERFSAEFPKEGPSILRIQQVVRGDSAAYFCASSPRQGQITYNEQFFGPGTRLTVL.

The chain employs TRBV9 and TRBJ2-3; no clear D gene. From germline, CDR1 is SGDLS and CDR2 YYNGEE. The CDR3 contains 14 residues. V was cut by 3 bases and J by 7 bases, with 15 bases left in between. Here the CDR3 DNA reads TGTGCCAGCAGCGCTGCCCCCACTGCGAATACGCAGTATTTT. This sequence encodes CASSAAPTANTQYF.

This chain connects TRBV5-5 to TRBJ2-5; D gene unclear. The V gene lost 1 base and the J gene lost 3 bases, with 7 bases spanning the gap. CDR3 length equals 13 residues. Per germline, CDR1 SGHKS and CDR2 YYEKEE (reference sequence). CDR3 DNA sequence: TGTGCCAGCAGCTTGTTTTCTGAAGAGACCCAGTACTTC. Translation gives CASSLFSEETQYF.

The chain combines TRBV10-3 with TRBJ1-1, with D perhaps matching TRBD1 (6 bases). The CDR3 is 13 amino acids. Germline V CDR1 and CDR2: ENHRY, SYGVKD. Trimming removed 7 bases from V and 3 bases from J, with 12 bases in between. This CDR3 reads CAIKSGADTEAFF. CDR3 nucleotide sequence: TGTGCCATCAAATCGGGGGCCGACACTGAAGCTTTCTTT.

The chain uses TRBV12-3 or TRBV12-4 and TRBJ2-1; 10 bases agree with TRBD2. The CDR3 sequence is 15 residues long. The J segment lost 4 bases and the V segment lost 6 bases, leaving 6 bases of the junction unmatched. CDR3: CASRVTSGHYNEQFF. CDR3 nucleotides: TGTGCCAGCAGGGTGACTAGCGGGCATTACAATGAGCAGTTCTTC.

This clonotype was observed a handful of times. The genes are TRBV7-8 and TRBJ1-2; D not certain. Trimming took off 5 bases at V and 4 bases at J, with 20 bases between the two ends. From germline, CDR1 is SGHVS and CDR2 FQNEAQ. This CDR3 region has 16 residues. The CDR3 bases are TGTGCCAGCAGCCAAAGCCGGACCGCATATATCTATGGCTACACCTTC. It translates to CASSQSRTAYIYGYTF.

This clonotype was picked up a small number of times. The chain is built from TRBV6-1 and TRBJ2-5; 11 positions agree with TRBD2. The CDR3 runs to 15 residues. Germline CDR1 and CDR2: MNHNS and SASEGT. The V gene end was trimmed by 5 bases and the J gene end by 4 bases; junction bases not matched to a gene: 6. CDR3 loop: CASSRSGGAGETQYF. Written as DNA, the CDR3 is TGTGCCAGCAGTCGTAGCGGGGGGGCCGGAGAGACCCAGTACTTC.

The chain links TRBV6-5 to TRBJ2-2; D might be TRBD1 or TRBD2, each matching 5 bases. CDR1 MNHEY and CDR2 SVGAGI come from the germline V gene. V was shortened by 2 bases and J by 6 bases, with 22 bases between the two germline ends. The CDR3 totals 18 residues. The CDR3 protein is CASSYGSGQERMAGELFF. The CDR3, as DNA: TGTGCCAGCAGTTACGGGTCGGGGCAGGAGAGAATGGCCGGGGAGCTGTTTTTT.

This clonotype was recorded many times. This sequence joins TRBV12-3 or TRBV12-4 and TRBJ2-7; D not resolved. V was pared by 4 bases and J by 5 bases, with 12 bases between. The CDR3 spans 13 residues. The CDR3 bases are TGTGCCAGCAGTTCCGGGCCCCGCAACGAGCAGTACTTC. This codes for CASSSGPRNEQYF.

This clonotype was observed at least ten times. This chain links TRBV7-2 with TRBJ2-7, with D perhaps given as TRBD1 or TRBD2 (5 bases each). V was clipped by 0 bases and J by 9 bases, with 15 bases between them. CDR1 and CDR2 from the germline V gene are SGHTA and FQGNSA. The CDR3 consists of 14 residues. This CDR3 is CASSLAGDPMGQYF. CDR3 nucleotides: TGTGCCAGCAGCTTAGCTGGGGACCCCATGGGGCAGTACTTC.

The chain combines TRBV4-3 with TRBJ2-2, with D possibly being TRBD2 (6 bases). CDR3 size: 16 residues. Germline CDR1 and CDR2: LGHNA and YSLEER. Trimming removed 1 base at V and 6 bases at J, with 15 bases between. The CDR3 sequence: CASSQGPGREAGELFF. CDR3 bases: TGCGCCAGCAGCCAAGGGCCCGGCAGGGAGGCCGGGGAGCTGTTTTTT.

This clonotype was observed many times. V gene TRBV12-3 or TRBV12-4 combines with J gene TRBJ2-5, with D possibly matching TRBD2 (6 bases). The V end was cut by 6 bases, the J end by 5 bases, with 16 bases between. This CDR3 spans 14 amino acids. The CDR3, as DNA: TGTGCCAGCAGACCTAACTCGGGAGTGGAGACCCAGTACTTC. Protein sequence: CASRPNSGVETQYF.

This clonotype was recorded a few times. This chain joins TRBV6-2 or TRBV6-3 and TRBJ2-3; 7 bases match TRBD1. The CDR3 consists of 20 residues. The V segment lost 5 bases and the J segment 2 bases; nucleotides outside the gene matches: 22. Germline CDR1 reads MNHEY; CDR2 reads SVGEGT. The chain's CDR3 is CASSPRDSLRFLGSTDTQYF. The CDR3 region has the DNA TGTGCCAGCAGTCCCCGGGACAGCCTTCGTTTCCTTGGGTCCACAGATACGCAGTATTTT.

This clonotype was seen only a few times. This chain connects TRBV6-2 or TRBV6-3 to TRBJ2-3; 11 nucleotides match TRBD2. This CDR3 is 15 amino acids long. In germline, CDR1 is MNHEY, CDR2 SVGEGT. V dropped 6 bases and J dropped 4; count of bases not matched to a gene: 6. The CDR3 coding sequence is TGTGCCAGCAGGGACGTTAGCGGGAGGGCAGATACGCAGTATTTT. Amino acid sequence: CASRDVSGRADTQYF.

V usage is TRBV11-2 and J usage is TRBJ2-1; a weak D match, TRBD2 (6 bases). There are 21 residues in the CDR3. The germline CDR1 and CDR2 sequences are SGHAT and FQNNGV. The ends were cut back, 1 base at V and 6 bases at J, with 31 bases in the middle. CDR3 sequence: CASSLGAGTGFFSGAGNEQFF. CDR3 DNA sequence: TGTGCCAGCAGCTTAGGGGCCGGGACTGGTTTTTTCTCGGGAGCGGGCAATGAGCAGTTCTTC.